This T cell receptor beta chain originates from a study of response to subunit inactivated influenza vaccine. Study-wide points: Authors suggested each seasonal influenza vaccination recruits few new T cells.

Via MiXCR, TCRdb re-called the RT-PCR reads, giving one row per CDR3 protein. The repertoire holds 500,000 to 600,000 distinct CDR3 sequences, with more than 15% as singletons. V was shortened by 4 bases and J by 1 base, with 8 bases between the two germline ends. This CDR3 contains 13 residues. The germline V gene encodes CDR1 SGHRS and CDR2 YFSETQ. Concerning this clonotype: The antigen is undetermined.

The chain links TRBV5-1 to TRBJ2-5; D unresolved. The starting material was CD4+ T cells sorted from PBMCs, obtained less than 30 months after vaccination. This clonotype was sampled from a man aged 50-75 years who received an inactivated influenza vaccine. The CDR3 reads CASSPIPQETQYF. The CDR3 coding sequence is TGCGCCAGCAGCCCCATCCCCCAAGAGACCCAGTACTTC.